The clone carrying this T cell receptor beta chain turned up a few times. Those with hyperthyroidism were 18 to 65 years old, newly diagnosed, and ill for under 2 months. This sample stems from a study of T cells in Graves' hyperthyroidism and ophthalmopathy. Study in general: The blood sample was taken at first diagnosis, before treatment began.

RNA transcripts were the template for amplifying TCR beta CDR3 regions. The TCR CDR3 first-round RT-PCR relied on the HTBI primer set. In TCRdb, the multiplex PCR reads were re-called with MiXCR into one record per CDR3 protein. Seen here are 550,000 to 850,000 distinct CDR3 sequences, under 20% observed once, and the top ten hold approximately 15%. The ends lost 0 bases at V and 2 bases at J; junction bases unmatched: 7. The CDR3 sequence is 16 residues long. CDR1 MNHEY and CDR2 SVGAGI come from the germline V gene. The chain joins TRBV6-5 to TRBJ2-7; 7 bases line up with TRBD2. This TCR was sampled from a woman in her fifties or sixties with Graves' hyperthyroidism that later progressed to Graves' ophthalmopathy. The sequencing input was blood. The DNA for the CDR3 is TGTGCCAGCAGTTACTCGGTCGGGGGGAACACCTACGAGCAGTACTTC. Its translation: CASSYSVGGNTYEQYF.